This entry lists 18 T cell receptor beta chains sequenced from one sample in a study of cytomegalovirus exposure and HLA in healthy donors. The PCR employed 60 Vbeta primers together with 13 Jbeta primers. Repertoires were generated with immunoSEQ multiplex PCR, while TCRdb's copy carries only in-frame clones and drops some. The data show 150,000 or so clones, around three quarters seen once. The specimen sequenced was PBMCs. These receptors were taken from a male donor in good health and CMV-seronegative.

CDR3 nucleotide sequence: TGTGCCAGTAGTCCAGGGGGCAGAGGCTATGGCTACACCTTC. Protein: CASSPGGRGYGYTF. This rearrangement joins TRBV19 to TRBJ1-2, with 8 bases matching TRBD1. The CDR3 is 14 amino acids. CDR1 is LNHDA, CDR2 SQIVND, per germline (reference sequence). J gave up 4 bases and V 5 bases, and 6 bases lay outside the gene matches.

V gene TRBV18 combines with J gene TRBJ2-7; 9 nucleotides line up with TRBD1. The junction had 6 bases not matched to a gene; V was cut back by 3 bases and J by 3 bases. Germline CDR1 is KGHSH and CDR2 is LQKENI. The CDR3 totals 15 residues. This CDR3 is CASSPSRDRDYEQYF. The CDR3 nucleotides read TGTGCCAGCTCACCGTCCCGGGACAGGGACTACGAGCAGTACTTC.

The V gene is TRBV15, the J gene TRBJ2-3, with D hard to call. In germline, CDR1 is LNHNV, CDR2 YYDKDF (reference sequence). This CDR3 comprises 15 residues. The V end lost 1 base, the J end lost 4 bases, and 12 bases lay between the germline ends. The CDR3 is CATSRVVAQSDTQYF. The CDR3 nucleotides are TGTGCCACCAGCAGAGTAGTGGCACAGTCAGATACGCAGTATTTT.

The chain recombines TRBV7-2 with TRBJ1-2; the D gene is possibly TRBD1 (6 bases). CDR3 size: 13 residues. Germline V CDR1 and CDR2: SGHTA, FQGNSA. V was cut by 6 bases and J by 6 bases, with 14 bases left in between. DNA of the CDR3: TGTGCCAGCAGGTCAGCAGGGGAGAATGGCTACACCTTC. This translates into CASRSAGENGYTF.

This chain links TRBV7-6 with TRBJ1-2; 7 positions agree with TRBD1. J was trimmed by 3 bases and V by 5 bases; bases with no gene match: 9. In germline, CDR1 is SGHVS, CDR2 FNYEAQ. The CDR3 consists of 15 residues. CDR3 loop: CASSNDREGDYGYTF. CDR3 nucleotide sequence: TGTGCCAGCAGCAATGACAGGGAAGGGGACTATGGCTACACCTTC.

This clone was recorded only once. The gene calls are TRBV4-1 and TRBJ2-7; D is undetermined. V lost 0 bases and J lost 3, with 12 bases in between. The CDR3 is 15 residues long. Germline V CDR1 and CDR2: MGHRA, YSYEKL. Here the CDR3 reads CASSQDTSRFYEQYF. DNA for the CDR3: TGCGCCAGCAGCCAAGATACGAGCAGGTTCTACGAGCAGTACTTC.

This rearrangement joins TRBV28 to TRBJ1-2, with unresolved D. CDR1 is MDHEN, CDR2 SYDVKM, per germline. Trimming removed 8 bases at V and 8 bases at J, with 15 bases between. The length of the CDR3 is 12 residues. The CDR3 nucleotides are TGTGCCAGCGGTTCAATGAGCAGGGGCTACACCTTC. It specifies CASGSMSRGYTF.

The V call is TRBV28, the J call TRBJ1-4; 8 bases match TRBD1. Germline CDR1 reads MDHEN; CDR2 reads SYDVKM. The V segment lost 5 bases and the J segment 0 bases; nucleotides outside the gene matches: 5. The CDR3 has 16 residues. The CDR3 DNA follows: TGTGCCAGCAGTCGGACAGGGTTAACAACTAATGAAAAACTGTTTTTT. Its protein product is CASSRTGLTTNEKLFF.

This chain uses TRBV27 with TRBJ1-5; D is undetermined. Germline V gives CDR1 MNHEY, CDR2 SMNVEV (reference sequence). The CDR3 totals 13 residues. V was cut by 2 bases and J by 5 bases, with 7 bases left in between. This chain's CDR3 is CASSLIAYQPQHF. The CDR3, as DNA: TGTGCCAGCAGTTTAATAGCCTATCAGCCCCAGCATTTT.

This clone was observed a handful of times. The chain joins TRBV18 to TRBJ1-4; 7 positions match TRBD1. The CDR3 is made up of 17 amino acids. V shed 2 bases, J shed 3 bases, and the junction held 9 bases outside the gene matches. Germline V gives CDR1 KGHSH, CDR2 LQKENI. The CDR3 protein is CASSPMIQGGSNEKLFF. CDR3 bases: TGTGCCAGCTCACCAATGATTCAAGGGGGCTCTAATGAAAAACTGTTTTTT. Complete variable domain (other parts from reference TRBV18 and TRBJ1-4): NAGVMQNPRHLVRRRGQEARLRCSPMKGHSHVYWYRQLPEEGLKFMVYLQKENIIDESGMPKERFSAEFPKEGPSILRIQQVVRGDSAAYFCASSPMIQGGSNEKLFFGSGTQLSVL.

This chain connects TRBV7-2 to TRBJ2-7; 8 nucleotides match TRBD2. The V gene end was trimmed by 8 bases and the J gene end by 2 bases; junction bases not matched to a gene: 11. Per the germline V gene, CDR1 is SGHTA and CDR2 is FQGNSA. CDR3 size: 15 residues. In nucleotides, the CDR3 is TGTGCCAGCGGAAGGAGTAGCGGGACTACCTACGAGCAGTACTTC. This gives the protein CASGRSSGTTYEQYF.

This clone was counted a few times. The rearrangement joins TRBV7-2 to TRBJ2-5; D gene uncertain. The CDR3 spans 12 residues. V was clipped by 4 bases and J by 7 bases, with 10 bases between them. Per the germline V gene, CDR1 is SGHTA and CDR2 is FQGNSA. This chain's CDR3 is CASSSPTGTQYF. The CDR3 nucleotides are TGTGCCAGCAGCTCGCCCACGGGGACCCAGTACTTC.

This clone has just a few counts. The chain has TRBV7-9 and TRBJ2-1; no reliable D call. CDR3 length: 15 residues. V dropped 0 bases and J dropped 7 bases, with 13 bases sitting between them. Per the germline V gene, CDR1 is SEHNR and CDR2 is FQNEAQ (reference sequence). The CDR3 region is CASSLAPSSSNEQFF. As DNA, the CDR3 is TGTGCCAGCAGCTTAGCTCCCTCTAGTAGTAATGAGCAGTTCTTC. Based on the CDR3 plus reference TRBV7-9 and TRBJ2-1, the full variable domain is DTGVSQNPRHKITKRGQNVTFRCDPISEHNRLYWYRQTLGQGPEFLTYFQNEAQLEKSRLLSDRFSAERPKGSFSTLEIQRTEQGDSAMYLCASSLAPSSSNEQFFGPGTRLTVL.

The chain is built from TRBV20-1 and TRBJ1-2; no reliable D call. The V end lost 8 bases, the J end lost 2 bases, and 9 bases lay between the germline ends. The germline V gene encodes CDR1 DFQATT and CDR2 SNEGSKA (reference sequence). CDR3 length: 11 residues. CDR3 residues: CSPPGNYGYTF. Here the CDR3 DNA reads TGCAGTCCCCCGGGGAACTATGGCTACACCTTC.

V and J are TRBV28 and TRBJ2-7, with TRBD2 matching over 8 bases. Losses at the gene ends were 7 bases for V and 2 bases for J; bases not matched to a gene: 7. Germline CDR1 reads MDHEN; CDR2 reads SYDVKM. The CDR3 is 14 residues long. DNA for the CDR3: TGTGCCAGCACCCTCGGGGGGGGAGCCTACGAGCAGTACTTC. It is translated as CASTLGGGAYEQYF.

There are a few counts of this clone. This sequence joins TRBV25-1 and TRBJ2-1, with a possible D match to TRBD2 (8 bases). The length of the CDR3 is 15 residues. Germline V gene sequence: CDR1 MGHDK, CDR2 SYGVNS. The V and J ends lost 7 bases and 3 bases respectively, with 16 bases between them. CDR3 in amino acids: CASNGGDSDYNEQFF. CDR3 sequence (DNA): TGTGCCAGCAACGGGGGGGACAGCGACTACAATGAGCAGTTCTTC.

The rearrangement joins TRBV4-1 to TRBJ2-5, with D possibly being TRBD1 (5 bases). V lost 0 bases to trimming and J lost 3 bases, with 14 bases between them. There are 16 residues in the CDR3. CDR1 MGHRA and CDR2 YSYEKL come from the germline V gene. DNA of the CDR3: TGCGCCAGCAGCCAAGATTCGTCCCCCAGGGAAGAGACCCAGTACTTC. Translation gives CASSQDSSPREETQYF.

Here the CDR3 DNA reads TGTGCCAGCAGTGAAAGGGGCAGTTCCTACGAGCAGTACTTC. Protein: CASSERGSSYEQYF. The rearrangement joins TRBV2 to TRBJ2-7, with a weak D call TRBD1 (5 bases). Germline assignment: CDR1 SNHLY and CDR2 FYNNEI. Trimming removed 2 bases at V and 1 base at J, with 9 bases between. CDR3 length: 14 residues.